The rows below give T cell receptor beta chains drawn from one sample of a study of blood T cell repertoires in COVID-19. Some clones are missing from TCRdb's copy, which holds only in-frame ones; the method was immunoSEQ multiplex PCR. This sample has some 180,000 clones, with roughly 90% found just once. The sample was peripheral blood. These receptors all come from a man between 50 and 59 years old with acute or convalescent COVID-19. CDR3s leave out the opening cysteine and the closing phenylalanine or tryptophan. The order of the fields is J gene, V gene, CDR3 length, CDR3 protein.

j_gene: TRBJ2-2
v_gene: TRBV6-6
len: 14
CDR3aa: ATLKGGLSGTGELF

j_gene: TRBJ2-2
v_gene: TRBV27
len: 13
CDR3aa: ASSPSGSGTGELF

j_gene: TRBJ1-5
v_gene: TRBV3-1/TRBV3-2
len: 12
CDR3aa: ASSPTGTNQPQH

j_gene: TRBJ1-3
v_gene: TRBV28
len: 13
CDR3aa: ASSGDGFSGNTIY

j_gene: TRBJ1-1
v_gene: TRBV4-1
len: 13
CDR3aa: ASSQDRTVNTEAF

j_gene: TRBJ1-1
v_gene: TRBV19
len: 13
CDR3aa: ASSARDTRNTEAF

j_gene: TRBJ2-1
v_gene: TRBV29-1
len: 12
CDR3aa: SVELQKSYNEQF

j_gene: TRBJ1-5
v_gene: TRBV27
len: 11
CDR3aa: ASSLTVNQPQH

j_gene: TRBJ2-1
v_gene: TRBV5-1
len: 12
CDR3aa: ASSLAAGYNEQF

j_gene: TRBJ2-2
v_gene: TRBV13
len: 13
CDR3aa: ASRSGTSNTGELF

j_gene: TRBJ2-5
v_gene: TRBV27
len: 17
CDR3aa: ASSPGTGGTSGRQETQY

j_gene: TRBJ1-3
v_gene: TRBV2
len: 13
CDR3aa: ASSLQGVSGNTIY

j_gene: TRBJ2-5
v_gene: TRBV9
len: 14
CDR3aa: ASSVVASGGEETQY

j_gene: TRBJ2-5
v_gene: TRBV11-2
len: 11
CDR3aa: ASSLARVGTQY

j_gene: TRBJ1-4
v_gene: TRBV5-4
len: 12
CDR3aa: ASSLRGRGEKLF

j_gene: TRBJ2-2
v_gene: TRBV18
len: 12
CDR3aa: ASLSALNTGELF

j_gene: TRBJ1-4
v_gene: TRBV28
len: 12
CDR3aa: ASSSGETREKLF

j_gene: TRBJ1-5
v_gene: TRBV6-5
len: 12
CDR3aa: ASSFQGINQPQH

j_gene: TRBJ1-2
v_gene: TRBV29-1
len: 10
CDR3aa: SVELDTYGYT

j_gene: TRBJ1-1
v_gene: TRBV5-8
len: 15
CDR3aa: ASSFRDRGKVGTEAF

j_gene: TRBJ2-7
v_gene: TRBV7-9
len: 15
CDR3aa: ASSFRAGTGGFYEQY

j_gene: TRBJ2-3
v_gene: TRBV10-3
len: 12
CDR3aa: AISATGFTDTQY

j_gene: TRBJ2-3
v_gene: TRBV6-5
len: 12
CDR3aa: ASRRQGAGDTQY

j_gene: TRBJ1-2
v_gene: TRBV19
len: 12
CDR3aa: ASSILPPGYGYT